These 16 T cell receptor beta chains came from one sample sequenced in a study of shared clonotypes between healthy human individuals. Clones were read by immunoSEQ multiplex PCR, and TCRdb kept only the in-frame ones, dropping some. The data contain some 680,000 clones, roughly 73% of them seen just once; the ten biggest clones take up around 1.8%. Sequencing input: memory CD4+ T cells sorted from blood. The subset denotes: CD45RA-negative fraction. The source is a woman aged 30 to 39 in good health.

The chain employs TRBV5-5 and TRBJ1-5, with D unresolved. The V gene's germline CDR1 is SGHKS and CDR2 YYEKEE (reference sequence). This CDR3 region has 16 residues. V lost 1 base, J lost 4 bases, and 15 bases lay in between. The CDR3: CASSLRGQAGNQPQHF. CDR3 DNA: TGTGCCAGCAGCTTGAGAGGCCAGGCGGGAAATCAGCCCCAGCATTTT.

V and J are TRBV10-3 and TRBJ2-1; tentatively, D is TRBD2 (5 bases). Germline CDR1 is ENHRY and CDR2 is SYGVKD. There are 14 residues in the CDR3. V lost 5 bases to trimming and J lost 6 bases, with 14 bases between them. The CDR3 nucleotides read TGTGCCATCAGTACCAACGGACTCGTCAATGAGCAGTTCTTC. This codes for CAISTNGLVNEQFF.

V is TRBV7-9 and J is TRBJ2-3, with 8 bases identical to TRBD1. Germline-derived CDR1 and CDR2 are SEHNR and FQNEAQ (reference sequence). The CDR3 runs to 14 residues. The V and J ends lost 5 bases and 3 bases, in that order; junction bases with no gene match: 4. The CDR3 spells CASSLDRGTDTQYF. The CDR3 coding sequence is TGTGCCAGCAGCCTCGACAGGGGTACAGATACGCAGTATTTT. The variable domain in full, completed from reference TRBV7-9 and TRBJ2-3, reads DTGVSQNPRHKITKRGQNVTFRCDPISEHNRLYWYRQTLGQGPEFLTYFQNEAQLEKSRLLSDRFSAERPKGSFSTLEIQRTEQGDSAMYLCASSLDRGTDTQYFGPGTRLTVL.

The chain joins TRBV5-1 to TRBJ2-2, with TRBD1 matching 11 bases. Germline CDR1 and CDR2: SGHRS and YFSETQ. V was pared by 0 bases and J by 6 bases, with 1 base of the junction left unmatched. This CDR3 region has 15 residues. The CDR3 coding sequence is TGCGCCAGCAGCTTGGGGACAGGGGGCCCCGGGGAGCTGTTTTTT. Its translation is CASSLGTGGPGELFF.

A word on this clone: The identical CDR3 is also encoded by other nucleotide sequences in the sample. The chain employs TRBV30 and TRBJ2-1; no definite D call. Trimming shortened V by 1 base and J by 4 bases, and 2 bases separated the two germline ends. CDR3 length: 11 amino acids. Germline values: CDR1 GTSNPN, CDR2 SVGIG (reference sequence). The CDR3 loop is CAWSGYNEQFF. The CDR3 region has the DNA TGTGCCTGGAGTGGATACAATGAGCAGTTCTTC.

V is TRBV7-2 and J is TRBJ2-7; D is uncertain. The ends were cut back, 0 bases at V and 4 bases at J, with 16 bases in the middle. The CDR3 runs 16 residues. The germline V gene encodes CDR1 SGHTA and CDR2 FQGNSA. DNA for the CDR3: TGTGCCAGCAGCTTAGCTTCCCTGCCGGCCCGTTACGAGCAGTACTTC. Amino acid sequence: CASSLASLPARYEQYF.

The V call is TRBV10-3, the J call TRBJ2-5; D not resolved. Germline assignment: CDR1 ENHRY and CDR2 SYGVKD. CDR3 length: 12 residues. V was shortened by 6 bases and J by 2 bases, with 7 bases between the two germline ends. As DNA, the CDR3 is TGTGCCATCAGCCTGGGACAAGAGACCCAGTACTTC. Translated, it gives CAISLGQETQYF.

This clone showed up many times. The CDR3 DNA reads TGTGCCAGCAGCTTGGCCCGCGACACTGAAGCTTTCTTT. Protein: CASSLARDTEAFF. The V call is TRBV5-8, the J call TRBJ1-1; D gene unclear. The length of the CDR3 is 13 residues. Germline V gene data show CDR1 as SGHTS and CDR2 as YDEGEE. The V end lost 0 bases, the J end lost 3 bases, and 6 bases lay between the germline ends.

The rearrangement joins TRBV5-1 to TRBJ2-1, with D maybe TRBD2 (6 bases). The CDR3 length is 17 residues. V was shortened by 2 bases and J by 3 bases, with 18 bases between the two germline ends. Germline V gene sequence: CDR1 SGHRS, CDR2 YFSETQ. CDR3 region: CASSFLAALSFYNEQFF. CDR3 nucleotide sequence: TGCGCCAGCAGCTTTTTAGCGGCCCTTAGCTTCTACAATGAGCAGTTCTTC.

The chain is built from TRBV2 and TRBJ2-3; 9 positions agree with TRBD2. The CDR3 runs 15 residues. Unmatched junction bases numbered 4, after V lost 4 bases and J lost 2 bases. Germline CDR1 and CDR2: SNHLY and FYNNEI. The chain's CDR3 is CASSGLAGLTDTQYF. CDR3 nucleotides: TGTGCCAGCAGTGGCCTAGCGGGGCTCACAGATACGCAGTATTTT.

The chain recombines TRBV28 with TRBJ2-7; 8 nucleotides agree with TRBD1. CDR1 and CDR2 (germline): MDHEN, SYDVKM. The CDR3 totals 16 residues. The V gene end was trimmed by 7 bases and the J gene end by 1 base; junction bases not matched to a gene: 12. The CDR3 reads CASKGLSGGVSYEQYF. CDR3 coding DNA: TGTGCCAGCAAGGGTCTTTCAGGGGGCGTATCCTACGAGCAGTACTTC.

Notes on this clone: A far larger clone lies a single base away; this is likely a read error. The chain carries TRBV27 and TRBJ2-1, with 8 bases fitting TRBD2. CDR1 and CDR2 from the germline V gene are MNHEY and SMNVEV (reference sequence). CDR3 length: 13 amino acids. The CDR3 region has the DNA TGTGCCGGCAGTCCTAGCGGGTCTGATGAGCAGTTCTTC. As protein: CAGSPSGSDEQFF.

V gene TRBV5-1 combines with J gene TRBJ2-5, with D perhaps matching TRBD2 (7 bases). The V gene lost 5 bases and the J gene lost 2 bases, with 25 bases spanning the gap. Germline CDR1 SGHRS, CDR2 YFSETQ. CDR3 length: 18 amino acids. The DNA of the CDR3 is TGCGCCAGCAGAGCGGGACAACGGACCCCCCACGTACAAGAGACCCAGTACTTC. This sequence encodes CASRAGQRTPHVQETQYF.

The gene calls are TRBV5-4 and TRBJ2-4; 7 nucleotides agree with TRBD2. Germline V CDR1 and CDR2: SGHNT, YYREEE (reference sequence). After removal of 2 bases from V and 4 bases from J, the junction contained 6 bases not matched to a gene. The CDR3 runs 15 residues. CDR3 residues: CASSFWVGGKNIQYF. DNA of the CDR3: TGTGCCAGCAGCTTCTGGGTGGGGGGGAAAAACATTCAGTACTTC.

The rearrangement links TRBV18 to TRBJ2-2; TRBD1 agrees at 12 bases. The germline gives CDR1 KGHSH, CDR2 LQKENI. J lost 7 bases, V lost 0 bases, and 3 bases had no gene match. The CDR3 contains 16 residues. CDR3 sequence (DNA): TGTGCCAGCTCACCACCGGGACAGGGGGCCGGCGGGGAGCTGTTTTTT. Protein sequence: CASSPPGQGAGGELFF.

V usage is TRBV6-5 and J usage is TRBJ1-1, with D possibly matching TRBD1 (5 bases). V was trimmed by 0 bases and J by 10 bases, leaving 18 bases between them. Germline-derived CDR1 and CDR2 are MNHEY and SVGAGI. The CDR3 length is 15 residues. The CDR3 nucleotides are TGTGCCAGCAGTTACTCACTCGTGGAGGGGCCACGAGCTTTCTTT. It yields the protein CASSYSLVEGPRAFF.